These 2 T cell receptor beta chains were sequenced from one sample in a study of cytomegalovirus exposure and HLA in healthy donors. With 60 Vbeta and 13 Jbeta primers, the PCR was carried out. Here immunoSEQ multiplex PCR was the method, and the copy in TCRdb shows in-frame clones only, minus some. Of 150,000 to 170,000 clones listed, around 84% were seen once; the top ten hold 5.6%. Input material: PBMCs. The source of these receptors is a woman aged 40-49 years in good health and CMV-seropositive.

The V gene is TRBV9, the J gene TRBJ2-3; D gene ambiguous. Germline V CDR1 and CDR2: SGDLS, YYNGEE. The CDR3 runs 13 residues. V gave up 0 bases and J gave up 2 bases, with 4 bases separating them. CDR3 sequence reads: CASSVGATDTQYF. The CDR3 coding sequence is TGTGCCAGCAGCGTAGGGGCCACAGATACGCAGTATTTT. Using reference TRBV9 and TRBJ2-3 for the parts outside the CDR3, the full variable domain is DSGVTQTPKHLITATGQRVTLRCSPRSGDLSVYWYQQSLDQGLQFLIQYYNGEERAKGNILERFSAQQFPDLHSELNLSSLELGDSALYFCASSVGATDTQYFGPGTRLTVL.

This CDR3 reads CAWSVWESSLFF. As DNA, the CDR3 is TGTGCCTGGAGTGTATGGGAGAGTTCGCTGTTTTTT. The gene calls are TRBV30 and TRBJ1-4; D gene unclear. V lost 0 bases, J lost 14 bases, and 13 bases lay in between. Germline CDR1 is GTSNPN and CDR2 is SVGIG (reference sequence). This CDR3 contains 12 residues.